This T cell receptor (beta chain) stems from a study of T cell repertoires in aging, cancer and after chemotherapy. TRB rearrangements spanning V, D and J were amplified using mixed TRB-A/B primers. TCRdb redid the calling of the multiplex PCR reads with MiXCR, one entry per CDR3 protein. The data hold some 5,200 distinct CDR3 sequences, with roughly 26% observed a single time. This CDR3 comprises 16 residues. The germline V gene encodes CDR1 LGHNA and CDR2 YNFKEQ. V was clipped by 0 bases and J by 5 bases, with 16 bases between them. Peripheral blood genomic DNA, not sorted cells or RNA, was the template.

The source is a human donor in good health. The sequencing input was blood. This rearrangement joins TRBV4-2 to TRBJ1-1; D perhaps matches TRBD1 (6 bases). CDR3 sequence reads: CASSQESPQGVTEAFF. The DNA for the CDR3 is TGTGCCAGCAGCCAAGAGTCCCCACAGGGCGTGACTGAAGCTTTCTTT.